These 10 T cell receptor beta chains share one sample of origin, sequenced in a study of blood T cell repertoires in COVID-19. Repertoires were generated with immunoSEQ multiplex PCR, while TCRdb's copy carries only in-frame clones and drops some. The sample records some 48,000 clones, around 90% being singletons. Sequencing was performed on peripheral blood. All receptors come from a human donor in a cohort sampled during active COVID-19.

The rearrangement links TRBV11-2 to TRBJ2-7; 12 bases match TRBD1. CDR1 is SGHAT, CDR2 FQNNGV, per germline. The V gene end was trimmed by 8 bases and the J gene end by 7 bases; junction bases not matched to a gene: 9. The CDR3 is made up of 14 amino acids. CDR3 residues: CASGWGTGGQEQYF. The CDR3, as DNA: TGTGCCAGCGGGTGGGGGACAGGGGGCCAAGAGCAGTACTTC.

The chain carries TRBV5-1 and TRBJ2-3, with 7 bases identical to TRBD2. This CDR3 spans 15 amino acids. Germline V gives CDR1 SGHRS, CDR2 YFSETQ. Trimming cost V 3 bases and J 3 bases; bases outside gene matches: 7. This CDR3 is CASSYGTTRTDTQYF. CDR3 DNA: TGCGCCAGCAGCTACGGGACTACTAGGACAGATACGCAGTATTTT.

This chain links TRBV2 with TRBJ1-5; D call uncertain. The CDR3 is made up of 14 amino acids. V lost 5 bases to trimming and J lost 0 bases, with 8 bases between them. The germline gives CDR1 SNHLY, CDR2 FYNNEI. In DNA, the CDR3 is TGTGCCAGCAGTTACGGGTATAGCAATCAGCCCCAGCATTTT. Its protein product is CASSYGYSNQPQHF.

The chain employs TRBV7-2 and TRBJ2-5; no clear D gene. With 8 bases removed from V and 5 bases from J, the gap between germline ends came to 15 bases. The CDR3 has 13 amino acids. Germline CDR1 and CDR2: SGHTA and FQGNSA. CDR3 coding DNA: TGTGCCAGCGCGCGGTCGGTTCTGGAGACCCAGTACTTC. Amino acid sequence: CASARSVLETQYF.

This chain uses TRBV6-4 with TRBJ1-6; D is uncertain. Germline V lookup: CDR1 MRHNA, CDR2 SNTAGT. The V end lost 0 bases, the J end lost 0 bases, and 12 bases lay between the germline ends. The CDR3 sequence is 18 residues long. The CDR3 DNA sequence: TGTGCCAGCAGTGACTCGAACAGCCTGAGCTCCTATAATTCACCCCTCCACTTT. Translating it yields CASSDSNSLSSYNSPLHF.

V and J are TRBV12-3 or TRBV12-4 and TRBJ1-1; a weak D match, TRBD1 (5 bases). CDR3 size: 13 residues. V dropped 6 bases and J dropped 8 bases, with 16 bases sitting between them. CDR3 bases: TGTGCCAGCAGCTTCCTCCGGGGGACGGAAGCTTTCTTT. Translated: CASSFLRGTEAFF.

The V call is TRBV6-4, the J call TRBJ1-5; tentative D call: TRBD1 (6 bases). The CDR3 runs to 16 residues. Germline V CDR1 and CDR2: MRHNA, SNTAGT. V lost 2 bases and J lost 6, with 17 bases in between. The CDR3 here is CASSDTRQAEGQPQHF. DNA for the CDR3: TGTGCCAGCAGTGACACGAGACAGGCCGAAGGTCAGCCCCAGCATTTT.

J is TRBJ2-5 and V is TRBV4-3; D remains unclear. The CDR3 totals 14 residues. Germline CDR1 is LGHNA and CDR2 is YSLEER. V was trimmed by 0 bases and J by 6 bases, leaving 11 bases between them. This CDR3 reads CASSQERDSKTQYF. As DNA, the CDR3 is TGCGCCAGCAGCCAAGAGAGAGACTCCAAGACCCAGTACTTC.

This sequence joins TRBV9 and TRBJ2-7; 8 nucleotides match TRBD1. From germline, CDR1 is SGDLS and CDR2 YYNGEE. V lost 3 bases to trimming and J lost 4 bases; unmatched junction nucleotides: 9. CDR3 size: 15 residues. The CDR3 protein is CASSGGQGGGYEQYF. DNA for the CDR3: TGTGCCAGCAGCGGTGGACAGGGAGGTGGATACGAGCAGTACTTC. Combining the CDR3 with reference TRBV9 and TRBJ2-7 gives the whole variable domain DSGVTQTPKHLITATGQRVTLRCSPRSGDLSVYWYQQSLDQGLQFLIQYYNGEERAKGNILERFSAQQFPDLHSELNLSSLELGDSALYFCASSGGQGGGYEQYFGPGTRLTVT.

This clone showed up just a few times. This chain links TRBV5-1 with TRBJ2-1; 11 positions match TRBD2. The germline CDR1 and CDR2 sequences are SGHRS and YFSETQ. Germline trimming cut 2 bases from V and 8 bases from J; bases unmatched to any gene: 6. This CDR3 is 15 amino acids long. CDR3 residues: CASSLGTSGIYEQFF. The DNA for the CDR3 is TGCGCCAGCAGCTTAGGGACTAGCGGTATTTATGAGCAGTTCTTC.